The next 9 T cell receptor beta chains were all read from a single sample in a study of CXCR3-negative and CXCR3-positive naive CD8 T cells (dated by TCRdb to about 2019). Overall results and qualifications from the work: TRB CDR3s from CXCR3-positive naive cells showed higher hydrophobicity (lower Kidera factor 4), lower energy, and higher strength and volume indices than CXCR3-negative naive cells.

Sequencing was carried out with a NextSeq 550. The Human TCR Profiling Kit (MiLaboratory) was used to make UMI-labeled 5' RACE TRB cDNA libraries. After reprocessing by TCRdb, each CDR3 protein sequence is one entry, and no DNA is given. For this sample, the table gives roughly 110,000 distinct CDR3 sequences. The top ten clonotypes cover approximately 0.37% of the sample. These receptors are not linked to any known antigen. The sample consisted of naive CXCR3+ CD8+ T cells from blood. The cell subset or site label on this specimen signifies: CD45RO-CCR7+CD27+CD95- naive CD8+ T cells expressing CXCR3 (TNR3+). The receptors were gathered from a human donor in good health. Some clones in this sample may be carry-over from other donors' samples.

This chain uses TRBV29-1 with TRBJ2-5; the D call of TRBD1 rests on TCRdb alone, since no DNA is present to check it. The germline V gene encodes CDR1 SQVTM and CDR2 ANQGSEA. The CDR3 has 15 residues. The CDR3 sequence is CSVDLGRTAQETQYF. The entire variable domain, with the rest obtained from reference TRBV29-1 and TRBJ2-5, is as follows: SAVISQKPSRDICQRGTSLTIQCQVDSQVTMMFWYRQQPGQSLTLIATANQGSEATYESGFVIDKFPISRPNLTFSTLTVSNMSPEDSSIYLCSVDLGRTAQETQYFGPGTRLLVL.

The chain carries TRBV27 and TRBJ2-1. CDR1 MNHEY and CDR2 SMNVEV come from the germline V gene (reference sequence). The CDR3 has 15 amino acids. The CDR3 spells CASSLEGNSRNEQFF.

The V gene is TRBV4-3, the J gene TRBJ1-4; TCRdb's D call, TRBD1, is unchecked because there is no DNA. The CDR3 has 16 amino acids. In germline, CDR1 is LGHNA, CDR2 YSLEER. The CDR3 region is CASSQVRVNLNEKLFF.

V gene TRBV27 combines with J gene TRBJ1-2. CDR3 length: 13 residues. CDR1 is MNHEY and CDR2 is SMNVEV in the germline V gene (reference sequence). The CDR3 region is CASSLTSSYGYTF.

The rearrangement uses TRBV12-3 or TRBV12-4 and TRBJ2-3. CDR3 size: 12 residues. The CDR3 reads CASSSSRDTQYF.

The chain joins TRBV5-5 to TRBJ2-7. The germline V gene encodes CDR1 SGHKS and CDR2 YYEKEE (reference sequence). CDR3 size: 12 residues. CDR3: CASSLEPYEQYF. The full variable domain, rest sourced from reference TRBV5-5 and TRBJ2-7, is DAGVTQSPTHLIKTRGQQVTLRCSPISGHKSVSWYQQVLGQGPQFIFQYYEKEERGRGNFPDRFSARQFPNYSSELNVNALLLGDSALYLCASSLEPYEQYFGPGTRLTVT.

This chain links TRBV12-1 with TRBJ1-3; the D call from TCRdb, TRBD1, cannot be confirmed without DNA. TRBV12-1 is deemed a pseudogene. CDR3 length equals 12 residues. The chain's CDR3 is CDLRDNRNTIYF.

This chain links TRBV28 with TRBJ2-3. The CDR3 is made up of 16 amino acids. The V gene's germline CDR1 is MDHEN and CDR2 SYDVKM. CDR3 residues: CASSFSGLDLADTQYF.

V gene TRBV4-1 combines with J gene TRBJ2-5; TCRdb selects TRBD1, and the lack of DNA leaves this call unchecked. The CDR3 extends over 15 amino acids. Germline CDR1 MGHRA, CDR2 YSYEKL. The CDR3 sequence is CASSQSTGEQETQYF.